Presented here are 14 T cell receptor beta chains from one specimen sequenced in a study of cytotoxic CD8 clonotypes in ibrutinib-treated CLL. Profiled with immunoSEQ multiplex PCR; TCRdb holds only in-frame clones, not every one. The sample holds 150,000 to 200,000 clones; 81% are singletons and the top ten take about 1.9%. The material was PBMCs, obtained after 12 months of ibrutinib treatment. The receptors derive from a human donor with chronic lymphocytic leukemia.

This clone was observed a single time. The chain carries TRBV28 and TRBJ2-3, with D tentatively TRBD2 (6 bases). The CDR3 loop spans 16 amino acids. The V and J ends lost 4 bases and 2 bases respectively, with 16 bases between them. CDR1 is MDHEN, CDR2 SYDVKM, per germline. CDR3 nucleotide sequence: TGTGCCAGCAGTTCCTCGACTAGGAGAACCACAGATACGCAGTATTTT. Translating it yields CASSSSTRRTTDTQYF.

This chain joins TRBV7-9 and TRBJ2-3; D is perhaps TRBD1 (6 bases). This CDR3 region has 13 residues. The germline V gene encodes CDR1 SEHNR and CDR2 FQNEAQ (reference sequence). The ends were cut back, 5 bases at V and 7 bases at J, with 13 bases in the middle. CDR3: CASSPSGTNTQYF. CDR3 DNA: TGTGCCAGCAGCCCGTCCGGGACAAATACGCAGTATTTT.

The V and J genes are TRBV5-6 and TRBJ1-2; 10 bases line up with TRBD1. Germline values: CDR1 SGHDT, CDR2 YYEEEE. This CDR3 is 15 amino acids long. V shed 4 bases, J shed 4 bases, and the junction held 7 bases outside the gene matches. CDR3 in amino acids: CASSSGDRGSYGYTF. The CDR3 DNA sequence: TGTGCCAGCAGCAGCGGGGACAGGGGATCCTATGGCTACACCTTC. Supplemented by reference TRBV5-6 and TRBJ1-2, the full variable domain reads DAGVTQSPTHLIKTRGQQVTLRCSPKSGHDTVSWYQQALGQGPQFIFQYYEEEERQRGNFPDRFSGHQFPNYSSELNVNALLLGDSALYLCASSSGDRGSYGYTFGSGTRLTVV.

This clone occurred once. This rearrangement joins TRBV27 to TRBJ1-2, with a tentative D call TRBD1 (5 bases). Germline CDR1 is MNHEY and CDR2 is SMNVEV (reference sequence). The V end lost 6 bases, the J end lost 4 bases, and 15 bases lay between the germline ends. The CDR3 extends over 14 amino acids. The CDR3, as DNA: TGTGCCAGCAGGGCACAGGACTCCCCCTATGGCTACACCTTC. Amino acids: CASRAQDSPYGYTF.

This rearrangement joins TRBV5-1 to TRBJ1-2, with TRBD1 matching over 8 bases. The germline CDR1 and CDR2 sequences are SGHRS and YFSETQ. The ends lost 4 bases at V and 6 bases at J; junction bases unmatched: 5. This CDR3 contains 13 residues. The CDR3 protein is CASSLDRGDGYTF. In nucleotides, the CDR3 is TGCGCCAGCAGCCTCGACAGGGGTGATGGCTACACCTTC.

The chain's CDR3 is CASSPTEREQYF. DNA of the CDR3: TGTGCCAGTAGCCCGACAGAGAGAGAGCAGTACTTC. The chain carries TRBV19 and TRBJ2-7; the D gene is possibly TRBD1 (5 bases). The CDR3 spans 12 residues. Germline lookup yields CDR1 LNHDA and CDR2 SQIVND (reference sequence). Trimming removed 6 bases at V and 7 bases at J, with 13 bases between.

V gene TRBV10-3 combines with J gene TRBJ1-4; D is ambiguous. The CDR3 loop spans 13 amino acids. From germline, CDR1 is ENHRY and CDR2 SYGVKD. Trimming cost V 0 bases and J 8 bases, with 7 bases left between them. This chain's CDR3 is CAISESYGEKLFF. CDR3 DNA sequence: TGTGCCATCAGTGAGTCCTACGGCGAAAAACTGTTTTTT.

The rearrangement uses TRBV19 and TRBJ1-2; no clear D gene. V dropped 7 bases and J dropped 5 bases, with 23 bases sitting between them. The CDR3 totals 16 residues. Germline CDR1 is LNHDA and CDR2 is SQIVND (reference sequence). CDR3 nucleotides: TGTGCCAGTACTACAGAGAAATACCAGAGGCGTTATGGCTACACCTTC. Residues: CASTTEKYQRRYGYTF.

The chain carries TRBV9 and TRBJ2-1, with 9 bases fitting TRBD2. The CDR3 contains 16 residues. The ends lost 4 bases at V and 0 bases at J; junction bases unmatched: 5. CDR1 is SGDLS and CDR2 is YYNGEE in the germline V gene. The CDR3 DNA reads as TGTGCCAGCAGCCCCCTAGCGGGGAGCTCCTACAATGAGCAGTTCTTC. The encoded protein is CASSPLAGSSYNEQFF.

This chain connects TRBV6-6 to TRBJ1-2, with TRBD1 as a possible D gene (5 bases). The CDR3 runs to 14 residues. Trimming pared 6 bases from V and 3 bases from J, leaving 14 bases between. Germline lookup yields CDR1 MNHNY and CDR2 SVGAGI (reference sequence). The CDR3 loop is CASRSPGGYYGYTF. The DNA for the CDR3 is TGTGCCAGCAGGTCCCCCGGGGGGTACTATGGCTACACCTTC.

The gene calls are TRBV4-2 and TRBJ1-2; no reliable D call. This CDR3 has 15 amino acids. V gave up 10 bases and J gave up 2 bases, with 20 bases separating them. From germline, CDR1 is LGHNA and CDR2 YNFKEQ. CDR3 protein: CATQRPMGLNYGYTF. In nucleotides, the CDR3 is TGTGCCACGCAGAGACCCATGGGATTAAACTATGGCTACACCTTC.

This rearrangement joins TRBV28 to TRBJ1-2; 7 nucleotides agree with TRBD1. This CDR3 region has 12 residues. In germline, CDR1 is MDHEN, CDR2 SYDVKM. After removal of 10 bases from V and 8 bases from J, the junction contained 10 bases not matched to a gene. The CDR3 bases are TGTGCCACTCCAGGGGGAGCAGGGGGCTACACCTTC. It translates to CATPGGAGGYTF.

The chain is built from TRBV6-4 and TRBJ2-7; TRBD2 agrees at 7 bases. With 3 bases clipped from V and 6 bases from J, the junction kept 8 bases outside the gene matches. This CDR3 region has 14 residues. CDR1 is MRHNA, CDR2 SNTAGT, per germline. The DNA for the CDR3 is TGTGCCAGCAGTGAACCCAGACTAGCAGGCGAGCAGTACTTC. This translates into CASSEPRLAGEQYF.

The V call is TRBV18, the J call TRBJ2-7; D is undetermined. The CDR3 has 13 amino acids. V was pared by 1 base and J by 0 bases, with 4 bases between. Germline-derived CDR1 and CDR2 are KGHSH and LQKENI. This CDR3 is CASSPRDSYEQYF. The CDR3 DNA reads TGTGCCAGCTCACCACGCGACTCCTACGAGCAGTACTTC.